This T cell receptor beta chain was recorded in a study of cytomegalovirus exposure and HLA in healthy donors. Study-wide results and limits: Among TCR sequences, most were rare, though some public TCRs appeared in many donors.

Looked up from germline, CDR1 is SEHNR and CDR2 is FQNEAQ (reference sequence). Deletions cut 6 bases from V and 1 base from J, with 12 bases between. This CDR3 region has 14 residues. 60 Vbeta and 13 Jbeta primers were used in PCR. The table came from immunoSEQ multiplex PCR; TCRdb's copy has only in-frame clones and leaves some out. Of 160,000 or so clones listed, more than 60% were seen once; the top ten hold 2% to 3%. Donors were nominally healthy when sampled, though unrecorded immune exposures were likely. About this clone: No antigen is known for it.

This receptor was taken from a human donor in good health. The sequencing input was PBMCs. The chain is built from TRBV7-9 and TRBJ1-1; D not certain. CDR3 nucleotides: TGTGCCAGCAGGCCTAGCAAGGAGAACACTGAAGCTTTCTTT. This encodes CASRPSKENTEAFF.